The 10 T cell receptor beta chains given below trace back to one sample, sequenced in a study of cytotoxic CD8 clonotypes in ibrutinib-treated CLL (dated by TCRdb to 2020 to 2022). Libraries were made using the immunoSEQ multiplex PCR assay. This immuneACCESS table, as held by TCRdb, lists in-frame sequences with V and J called but not all clones. Of the missing ones, under half trace to an unresolved V gene in checked studies; the others have no known cause. The sample data list approximately 330,000 clones, and 80% of these were observed just once. The ten biggest clones cover about 6.3% of the sample. Material: PBMCs, obtained before ibrutinib treatment. The receptors shown here come from a human donor with chronic lymphocytic leukemia.

The chain joins TRBV25-1 to TRBJ2-5; weak D call: TRBD1 (6 bases). Deletions cut 2 bases from V and 4 bases from J, with 14 bases between. Germline CDR1 and CDR2: MGHDK and SYGVNS. The CDR3 totals 15 residues. The CDR3 coding sequence is TGTGCCAGCAGTGAAGGACGCCGGGACACAGAGACCCAGTACTTC. It specifies CASSEGRRDTETQYF.

This clone was seen a handful of times. This chain uses TRBV30 with TRBJ2-3, with TRBD1 matching 9 bases. The V gene end was trimmed by 3 bases and the J gene end by 0 bases; junction bases not matched to a gene: 10. Germline CDR1 is GTSNPN and CDR2 is SVGIG (reference sequence). The CDR3 loop spans 17 amino acids. The CDR3 here is CAWRDTETGGSTDTQYF. The CDR3 DNA reads TGTGCCTGGAGAGATACCGAGACAGGGGGAAGCACAGATACGCAGTATTTT. Full variable domain (outside the CDR3, taken from reference TRBV30 and TRBJ2-3): SQTIHQWPATLVQPVGSPLSLECTVEGTSNPNLYWYRQAAGRGLQLLFYSVGIGQISSEVPQNLSASRPQDRQFILSSKKLLLSDSGFYLCAWRDTETGGSTDTQYFGPGTRLTVL.

The chain recombines TRBV7-2 with TRBJ2-5; 11 bases line up with TRBD2. V trimming: 1 base; J trimming: 6 bases; junction bases outside the gene matches: 7. Germline CDR1 is SGHTA and CDR2 is FQGNSA. The CDR3 has 16 amino acids. DNA for the CDR3: TGTGCCAGCAGCTTAGTGGTAGCGGGAGGGCCGAAGACCCAGTACTTC. Translation gives CASSLVVAGGPKTQYF.

The chain employs TRBV5-1 and TRBJ1-1; D unclear. CDR3 size: 12 residues. Trimming pared 3 bases from V and 7 bases from J, leaving 10 bases between. Looked up from germline, CDR1 is SGHRS and CDR2 is YFSETQ. The CDR3 here is CASSWDFLEAFF. CDR3 sequence (DNA): TGCGCCAGCAGCTGGGATTTCCTTGAAGCTTTCTTT.

The chain recombines TRBV4-3 with TRBJ2-7; 10 nucleotides match TRBD1. The germline CDR1 and CDR2 sequences are LGHNA and YSLEER. Trimming cost V 4 bases and J 4 bases; bases outside gene matches: 7. The CDR3 is 15 amino acids. CDR3 nucleotide sequence: TGCGCCAGCAGCCTGAGTACGGGACAGGGGTACGAGCAGTACTTC. Amino acids: CASSLSTGQGYEQYF.

In its sample, this clone was seen a few times. The CDR3 DNA reads TGTGCCAGCAGCTCTCAAGACACCGAAGTCTATGGCTACACCTTC. Translated, it gives CASSSQDTEVYGYTF. The V and J genes are TRBV13 and TRBJ1-2; no firm D call. Germline CDR1 reads PRHDT; CDR2 reads FYEKMQ (reference sequence). The CDR3 is 15 amino acids. V gave up 4 bases and J gave up 4 bases, with 16 bases separating them.

This chain joins TRBV28 and TRBJ2-3, with D possibly TRBD2 on 5 matching bases. Germline CDR1 and CDR2: MDHEN and SYDVKM. The germline V and J ends were trimmed by 7 bases and 7 bases, with 21 bases remaining between them. The CDR3 is made up of 15 amino acids. In DNA form, the CDR3 reads TGTGCCAGCACCCCCCAGAGCACTGGAGGACATACGCAGTATTTT. Translating it yields CASTPQSTGGHTQYF.

This chain uses TRBV29-1 with TRBJ2-1; a weak D match, TRBD1 (5 bases). CDR1 and CDR2 (germline): SQVTM, ANQGSEA. This CDR3 is 11 amino acids long. The V end lost 4 bases, the J end lost 8 bases, and 9 bases lay between the germline ends. CDR3 in DNA: TGCAGCGTTGTTCAGGGTTATGAGCAGTTCTTC. It is translated as CSVVQGYEQFF.

The chain employs TRBV11-1 and TRBJ2-5; TRBD1 aligns across 7 bases. Germline lookup yields CDR1 SGHAT and CDR2 FQDESV (reference sequence). Germline trimming cut 5 bases from V and 5 bases from J; bases unmatched to any gene: 8. The CDR3 loop spans 14 amino acids. DNA of the CDR3: TGTGCCAGCAGCCAGCGACAGGGACGGGAGACCCAGTACTTC. The encoded protein is CASSQRQGRETQYF.

The chain links TRBV30 to TRBJ2-1; D call uncertain. Germline V gene data show CDR1 as GTSNPN and CDR2 as SVGIG (reference sequence). V was pared by 0 bases and J by 5 bases, with 8 bases between. The CDR3 spans 13 residues. The CDR3 bases are TGTGCCTGGAGTGTAATCCGACACAATGAGCAGTTCTTC. Translating it yields CAWSVIRHNEQFF. Looking up the rest from reference TRBV30 and TRBJ2-1 gives the full variable domain: SQTIHQWPATLVQPVGSPLSLECTVEGTSNPNLYWYRQAAGRGLQLLFYSVGIGQISSEVPQNLSASRPQDRQFILSSKKLLLSDSGFYLCAWSVIRHNEQFFGPGTRLTVL.